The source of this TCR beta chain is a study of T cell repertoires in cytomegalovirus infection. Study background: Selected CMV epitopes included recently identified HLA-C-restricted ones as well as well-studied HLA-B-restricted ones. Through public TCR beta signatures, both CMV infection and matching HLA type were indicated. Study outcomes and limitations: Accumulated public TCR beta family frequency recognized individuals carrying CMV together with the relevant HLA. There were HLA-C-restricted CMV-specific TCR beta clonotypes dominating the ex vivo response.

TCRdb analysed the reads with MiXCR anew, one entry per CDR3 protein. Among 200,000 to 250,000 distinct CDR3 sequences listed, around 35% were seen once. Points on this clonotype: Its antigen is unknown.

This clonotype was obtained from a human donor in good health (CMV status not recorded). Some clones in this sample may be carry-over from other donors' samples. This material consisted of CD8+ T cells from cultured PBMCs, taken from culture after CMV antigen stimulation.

CDR3 coding DNA: TGTGCCAGCAGTTACTCGATGGGAGATACGCAGTATTTT. Translating gives CASSYSMGDTQYF. The chain carries TRBV6-6 and TRBJ2-3, with unresolved D. Trimming removed 0 bases from V and 5 bases from J, with 6 bases in between. Germline V CDR1 and CDR2: MNHNY, SVGAGI (reference sequence). The length of the CDR3 is 13 residues.